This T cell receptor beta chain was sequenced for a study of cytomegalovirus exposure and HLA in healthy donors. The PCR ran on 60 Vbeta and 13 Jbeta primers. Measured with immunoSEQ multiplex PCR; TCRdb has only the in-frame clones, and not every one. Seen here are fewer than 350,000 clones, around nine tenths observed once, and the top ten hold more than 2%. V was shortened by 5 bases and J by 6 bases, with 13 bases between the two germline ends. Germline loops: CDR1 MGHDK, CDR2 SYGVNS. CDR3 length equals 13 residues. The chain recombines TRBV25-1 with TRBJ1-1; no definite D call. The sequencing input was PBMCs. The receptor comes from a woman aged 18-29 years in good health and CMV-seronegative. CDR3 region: CASSPGWEAEAFF. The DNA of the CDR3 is TGTGCCAGCAGTCCGGGGTGGGAAGCTGAAGCTTTCTTT. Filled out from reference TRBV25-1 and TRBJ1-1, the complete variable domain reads EADIYQTPRYLVIGTGKKITLECSQTMGHDKMYWYQQDPGMELHLIHYSYGVNSTEKGDLSSESTVSRIRTEHFPLTLESARPSHTSQYLCASSPGWEAEAFFGQGTRLTVV.